Only a few counts were recorded for the clone carrying this T cell receptor beta chain. The entry originates in a study of OX40 agonist ivuxolimab in advanced cancers. This CDR3 is built from 13 residues. The germline V and J ends were trimmed by 0 bases and 6 bases, with 8 bases remaining between them. Germline V lookup: CDR1 MNHNY, CDR2 SVGAGI (reference sequence). TCRdb's table, derived via immunoSEQ multiplex PCR, lists solely in-frame clones and lacks some. The data contain more than 15,000 clones, over 75% of them singletons. The source material was CD4+ or CD8+ T cells sorted from blood, sampled in a trial of the OX40 agonist ivuxolimab. The origin of this receptor is an adult with an advanced solid tumor such as melanoma, head and neck, liver or kidney cancer. This chain connects TRBV6-6 to TRBJ1-2; D gene uncertain. CDR3 nucleotide sequence: TGTGCCAGCAGTTACTCGAGGACGGATGGCTACACCTTC. Its protein is CASSYSRTDGYTF.